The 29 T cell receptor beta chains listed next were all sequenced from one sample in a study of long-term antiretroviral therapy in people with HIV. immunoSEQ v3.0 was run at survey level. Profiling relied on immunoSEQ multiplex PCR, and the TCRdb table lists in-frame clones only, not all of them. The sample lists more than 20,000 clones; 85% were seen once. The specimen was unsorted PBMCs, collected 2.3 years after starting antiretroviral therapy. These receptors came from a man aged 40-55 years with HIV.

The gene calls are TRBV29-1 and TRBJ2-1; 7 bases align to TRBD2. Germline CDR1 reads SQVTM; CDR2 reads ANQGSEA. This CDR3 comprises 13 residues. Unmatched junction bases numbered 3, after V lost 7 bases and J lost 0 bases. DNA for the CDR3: TGCAGCGCCCGGACTAGCTCCTACAATGAGCAGTTCTTC. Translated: CSARTSSYNEQFF.

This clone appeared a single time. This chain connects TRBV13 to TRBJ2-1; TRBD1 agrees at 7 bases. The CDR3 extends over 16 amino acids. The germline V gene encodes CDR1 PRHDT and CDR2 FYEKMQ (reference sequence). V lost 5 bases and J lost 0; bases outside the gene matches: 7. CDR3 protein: CASSLTYRGSYNEQFF. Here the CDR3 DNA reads TGTGCCAGCAGCCTCACTTACAGGGGCTCCTACAATGAGCAGTTCTTC.

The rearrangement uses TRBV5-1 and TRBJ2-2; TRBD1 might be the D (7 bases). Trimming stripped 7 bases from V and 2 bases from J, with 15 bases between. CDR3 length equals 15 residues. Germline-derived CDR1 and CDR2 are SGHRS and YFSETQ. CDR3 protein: CASEGGGSNTGELFF. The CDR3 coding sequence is TGCGCCAGCGAAGGAGGGGGCAGCAACACCGGGGAGCTGTTTTTT.

The CDR3 is CASSLRPYEQYF. The CDR3 DNA is TGTGCCAGCAGCTTACGTCCCTACGAGCAGTACTTC. The V and J genes are TRBV13 and TRBJ2-7, with D uncertain. This CDR3 comprises 12 residues. V was shortened by 2 bases and J by 2 bases, with 4 bases between the two germline ends. Germline V lookup: CDR1 PRHDT, CDR2 FYEKMQ (reference sequence).

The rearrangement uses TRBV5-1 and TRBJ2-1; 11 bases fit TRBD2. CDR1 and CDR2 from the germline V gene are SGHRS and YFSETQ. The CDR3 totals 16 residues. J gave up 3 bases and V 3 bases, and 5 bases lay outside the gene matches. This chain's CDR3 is CASSSLTSGDYNEQFF. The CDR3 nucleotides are TGCGCCAGCAGCTCGTTGACTAGCGGGGACTACAATGAGCAGTTCTTC.

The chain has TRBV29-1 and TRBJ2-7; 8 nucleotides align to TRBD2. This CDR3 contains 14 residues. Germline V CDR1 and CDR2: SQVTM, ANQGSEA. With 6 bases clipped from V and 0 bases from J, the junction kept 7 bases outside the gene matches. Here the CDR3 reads CSVGGGYSSYEQYF. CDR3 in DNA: TGCAGCGTAGGCGGGGGGTACAGCTCCTACGAGCAGTACTTC.

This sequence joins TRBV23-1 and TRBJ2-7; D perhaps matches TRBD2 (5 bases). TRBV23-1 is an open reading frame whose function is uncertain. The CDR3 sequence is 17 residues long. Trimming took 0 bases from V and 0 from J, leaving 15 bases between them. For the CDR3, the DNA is TGCGCCAGCAGTCAATCGGTTCTGGTGGGAGCCTCCTACGAGCAGTACTTC. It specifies CASSQSVLVGASYEQYF.

The CDR3 loop reads CASIRDINTGELFF. For the CDR3, the DNA is TGTGCCAGCATCAGGGACATAAACACCGGGGAGCTGTTTTTT. The J gene is TRBJ2-2, the V gene TRBV6-6, with D tentatively TRBD1 (6 bases). The ends were cut back, 7 bases at V and 2 bases at J, with 11 bases in the middle. Per the germline V gene, CDR1 is MNHNY and CDR2 is SVGAGI (reference sequence). The CDR3 has 14 residues.

The CDR3 nucleotides are TGTGCCAGCAGACCACAGGGCGAAAGTCTGGCGCTGTTTTTT. The encoded protein is CASRPQGESLALFF. The chain links TRBV6-5 to TRBJ1-4; D might be TRBD1 (6 bases). The CDR3 runs to 14 residues. The ends were cut back, 6 bases at V and 14 bases at J, with 22 bases in the middle. Germline V gene sequence: CDR1 MNHEY, CDR2 SVGAGI.

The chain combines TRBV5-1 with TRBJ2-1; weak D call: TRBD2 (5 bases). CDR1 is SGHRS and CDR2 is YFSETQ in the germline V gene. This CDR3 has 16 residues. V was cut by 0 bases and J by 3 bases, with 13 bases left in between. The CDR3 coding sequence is TGCGCCAGCAGCTTGGAAAGGCGGGTCCTCTACAATGAGCAGTTCTTC. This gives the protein CASSLERRVLYNEQFF.

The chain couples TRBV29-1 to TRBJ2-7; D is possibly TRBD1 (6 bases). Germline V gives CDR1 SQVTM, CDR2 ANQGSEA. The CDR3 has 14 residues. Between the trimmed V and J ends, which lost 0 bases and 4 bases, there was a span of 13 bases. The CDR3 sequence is CSVEDRGVRYEQYF. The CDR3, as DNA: TGCAGCGTTGAAGACAGGGGAGTAAGGTACGAGCAGTACTTC.

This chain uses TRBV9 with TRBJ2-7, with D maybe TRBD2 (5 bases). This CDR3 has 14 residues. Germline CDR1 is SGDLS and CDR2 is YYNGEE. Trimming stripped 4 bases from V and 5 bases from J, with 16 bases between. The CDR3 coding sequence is TGTGCCAGCAGCCCCCGGGGAATCTCGGACGAGCAGTACTTC. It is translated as CASSPRGISDEQYF.

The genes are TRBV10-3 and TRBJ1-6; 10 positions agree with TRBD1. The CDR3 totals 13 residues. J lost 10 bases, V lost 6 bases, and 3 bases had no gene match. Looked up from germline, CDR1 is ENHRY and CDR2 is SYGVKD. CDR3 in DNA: TGTGCCATCAGCGACAGGGGGCAATCACCCCTCCACTTT. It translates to CAISDRGQSPLHF.

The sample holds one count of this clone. CDR3 region: CSVESETGGNEQYF. DNA for the CDR3: TGCAGCGTTGAGTCCGAGACAGGAGGGAACGAGCAGTACTTC. The V call is TRBV29-1, the J call TRBJ2-7; either TRBD1 or TRBD2 may fit D (6 bases each). V was trimmed by 3 bases and J by 5 bases, leaving 17 bases between them. CDR3 length: 14 amino acids. Germline-derived CDR1 and CDR2 are SQVTM and ANQGSEA.

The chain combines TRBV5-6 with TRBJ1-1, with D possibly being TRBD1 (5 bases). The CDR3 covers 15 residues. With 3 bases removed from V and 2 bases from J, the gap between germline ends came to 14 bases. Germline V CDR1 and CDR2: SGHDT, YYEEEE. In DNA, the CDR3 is TGTGCCAGCAGCTCACCGGGACGGCCTAACACTGAAGCTTTCTTT. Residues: CASSSPGRPNTEAFF.

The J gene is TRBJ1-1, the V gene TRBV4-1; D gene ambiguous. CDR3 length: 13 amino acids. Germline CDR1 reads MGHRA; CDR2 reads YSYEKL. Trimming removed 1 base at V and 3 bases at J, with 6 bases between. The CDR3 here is CASSQAQDTEAFF. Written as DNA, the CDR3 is TGCGCCAGCAGCCAAGCCCAGGACACTGAAGCTTTCTTT.

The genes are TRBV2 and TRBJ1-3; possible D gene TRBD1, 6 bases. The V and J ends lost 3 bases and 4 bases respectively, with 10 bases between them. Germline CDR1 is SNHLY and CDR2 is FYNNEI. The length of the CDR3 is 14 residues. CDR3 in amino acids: CASSEGAQGNTIYF. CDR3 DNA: TGTGCCAGCAGTGAGGGGGCGCAAGGAAACACCATATATTTT. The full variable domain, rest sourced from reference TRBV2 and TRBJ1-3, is EPEVTQTPSHQVTQMGQEVILRCVPISNHLYFYWYRQILGQKVEFLVSFYNNEISEKSEIFDDQFSVERPDGSNFTLKIRSTKLEDSAMYFCASSEGAQGNTIYFGEGSWLTVV.

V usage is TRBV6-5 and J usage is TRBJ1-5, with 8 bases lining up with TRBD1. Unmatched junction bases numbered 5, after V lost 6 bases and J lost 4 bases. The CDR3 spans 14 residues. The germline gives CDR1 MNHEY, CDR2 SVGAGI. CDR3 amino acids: CASRQTGVNQPQHF. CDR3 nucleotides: TGTGCCAGCAGGCAGACAGGGGTTAATCAGCCCCAGCATTTT.

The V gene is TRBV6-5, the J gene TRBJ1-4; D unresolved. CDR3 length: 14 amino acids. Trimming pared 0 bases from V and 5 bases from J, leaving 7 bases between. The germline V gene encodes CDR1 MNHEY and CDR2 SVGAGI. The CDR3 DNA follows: TGTGCCAGCAGTTACTCTGGGCTGAATGAAAAACTGTTTTTT. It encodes CASSYSGLNEKLFF.

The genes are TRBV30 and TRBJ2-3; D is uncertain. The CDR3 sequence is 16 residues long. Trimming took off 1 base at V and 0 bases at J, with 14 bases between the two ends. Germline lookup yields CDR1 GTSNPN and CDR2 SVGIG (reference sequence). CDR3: CAWSGSPPSSTDTQYF. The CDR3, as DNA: TGTGCCTGGAGTGGTTCCCCCCCATCTAGCACAGATACGCAGTATTTT.

CDR3: CASSSGLDFNYEQYF. CDR3 nucleotide sequence: TGTGCCAGCAGCTCCGGCTTAGACTTTAACTACGAGCAGTACTTC. J is TRBJ2-7 and V is TRBV2, with unresolved D. Germline values: CDR1 SNHLY, CDR2 FYNNEI. Trimming cost V 6 bases and J 3 bases, with 18 bases left between them. CDR3 size: 15 residues. Variable domain in full (rest from reference TRBV2 and TRBJ2-7): EPEVTQTPSHQVTQMGQEVILRCVPISNHLYFYWYRQILGQKVEFLVSFYNNEISEKSEIFDDQFSVERPDGSNFTLKIRSTKLEDSAMYFCASSSGLDFNYEQYFGPGTRLTVT.

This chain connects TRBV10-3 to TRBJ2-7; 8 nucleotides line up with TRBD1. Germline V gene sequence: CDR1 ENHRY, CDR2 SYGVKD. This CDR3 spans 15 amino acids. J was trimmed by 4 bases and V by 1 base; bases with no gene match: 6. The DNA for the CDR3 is TGTGCCATCAGTGAGTTTGGACAGGGAGCATACGAGCAGTACTTC. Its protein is CAISEFGQGAYEQYF.

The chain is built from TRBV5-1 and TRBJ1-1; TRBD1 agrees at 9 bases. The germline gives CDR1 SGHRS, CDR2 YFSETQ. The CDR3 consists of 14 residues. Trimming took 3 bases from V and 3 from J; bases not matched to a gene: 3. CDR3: CASSSRTGDTEAFF. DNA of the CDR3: TGCGCCAGCAGCTCGCGGACAGGGGACACTGAAGCTTTCTTT. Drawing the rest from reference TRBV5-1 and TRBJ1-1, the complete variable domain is KAGVTQTPRYLIKTRGQQVTLSCSPISGHRSVSWYQQTPGQGLQFLFEYFSETQRNKGNFPGRFSGRQFSNSRSEMNVSTLELGDSALYLCASSSRTGDTEAFFGQGTRLTVV.

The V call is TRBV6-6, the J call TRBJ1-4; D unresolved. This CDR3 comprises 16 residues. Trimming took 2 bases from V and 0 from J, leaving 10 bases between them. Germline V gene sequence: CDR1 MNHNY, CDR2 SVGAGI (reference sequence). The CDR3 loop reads CASSYRGSSTNEKLFF. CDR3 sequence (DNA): TGTGCCAGCAGTTACCGCGGCAGCTCAACTAATGAAAAACTGTTTTTT.

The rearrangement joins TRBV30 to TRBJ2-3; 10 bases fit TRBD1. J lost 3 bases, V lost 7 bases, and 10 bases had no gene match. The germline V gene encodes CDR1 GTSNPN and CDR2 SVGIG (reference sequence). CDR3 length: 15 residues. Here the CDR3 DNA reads TGTGCCTCTTCCCGGGACAGGGGATCGACAGATACGCAGTATTTT. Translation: CASSRDRGSTDTQYF.

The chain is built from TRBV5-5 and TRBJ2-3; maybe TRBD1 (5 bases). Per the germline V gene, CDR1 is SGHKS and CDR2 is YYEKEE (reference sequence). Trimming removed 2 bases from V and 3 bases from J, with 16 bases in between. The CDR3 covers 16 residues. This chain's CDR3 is CASSLTVAGITDTQYF. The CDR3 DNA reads TGTGCCAGCAGCTTAACGGTGGCAGGGATTACAGATACGCAGTATTTT.

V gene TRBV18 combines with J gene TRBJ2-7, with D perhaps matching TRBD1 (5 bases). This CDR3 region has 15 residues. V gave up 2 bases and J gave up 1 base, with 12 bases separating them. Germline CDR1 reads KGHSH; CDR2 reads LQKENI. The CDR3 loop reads CASSPGRGQSYEQYF. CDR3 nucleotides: TGTGCCAGCTCACCAGGAAGGGGTCAGTCCTACGAGCAGTACTTC.

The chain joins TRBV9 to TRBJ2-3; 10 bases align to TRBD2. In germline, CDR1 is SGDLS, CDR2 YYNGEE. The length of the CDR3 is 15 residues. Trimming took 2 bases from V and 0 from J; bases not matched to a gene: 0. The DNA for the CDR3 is TGTGCCAGCAGCGTTAGCGGGGGGAGCACAGATACGCAGTATTTT. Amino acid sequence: CASSVSGGSTDTQYF.

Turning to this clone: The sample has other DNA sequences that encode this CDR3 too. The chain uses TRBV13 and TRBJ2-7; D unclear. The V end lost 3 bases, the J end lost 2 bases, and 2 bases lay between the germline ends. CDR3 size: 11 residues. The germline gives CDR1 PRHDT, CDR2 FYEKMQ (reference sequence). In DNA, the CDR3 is TGTGCCAGCAGCTTCGCCTACGAGCAGTACTTC. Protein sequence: CASSFAYEQYF.